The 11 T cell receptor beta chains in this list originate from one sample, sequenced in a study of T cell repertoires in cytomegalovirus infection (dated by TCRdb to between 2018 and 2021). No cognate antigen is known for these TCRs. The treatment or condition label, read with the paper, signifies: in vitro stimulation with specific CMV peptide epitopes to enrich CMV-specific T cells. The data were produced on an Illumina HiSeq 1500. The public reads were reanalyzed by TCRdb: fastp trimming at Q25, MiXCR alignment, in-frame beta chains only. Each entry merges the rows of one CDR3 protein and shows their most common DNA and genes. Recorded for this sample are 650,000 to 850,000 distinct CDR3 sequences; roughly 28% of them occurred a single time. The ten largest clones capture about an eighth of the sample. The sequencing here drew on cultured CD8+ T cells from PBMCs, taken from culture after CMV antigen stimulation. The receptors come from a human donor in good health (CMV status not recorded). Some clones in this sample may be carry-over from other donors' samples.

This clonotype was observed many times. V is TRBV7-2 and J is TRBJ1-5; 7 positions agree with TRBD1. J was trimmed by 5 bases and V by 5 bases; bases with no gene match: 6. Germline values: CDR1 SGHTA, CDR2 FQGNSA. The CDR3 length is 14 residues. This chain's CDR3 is CASSPTGQYQPQHF. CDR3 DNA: TGTGCCAGCAGCCCGACGGGACAGTATCAGCCCCAGCATTTT.

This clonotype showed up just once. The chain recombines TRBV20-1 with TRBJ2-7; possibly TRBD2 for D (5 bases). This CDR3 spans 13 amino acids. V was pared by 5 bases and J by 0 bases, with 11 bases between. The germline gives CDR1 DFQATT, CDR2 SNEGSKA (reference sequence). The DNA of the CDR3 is TGCAGTGCTTACGGACTGGCCTCCTACGAGCAGTACTTC. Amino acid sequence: CSAYGLASYEQYF.

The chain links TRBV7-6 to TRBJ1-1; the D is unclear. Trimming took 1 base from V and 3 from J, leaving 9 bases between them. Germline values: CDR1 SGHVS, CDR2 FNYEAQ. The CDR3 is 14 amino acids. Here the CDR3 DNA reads TGTGCCAGCAGCTTAGAAGGGCTGGACACTGAAGCTTTCTTT. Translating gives CASSLEGLDTEAFF.

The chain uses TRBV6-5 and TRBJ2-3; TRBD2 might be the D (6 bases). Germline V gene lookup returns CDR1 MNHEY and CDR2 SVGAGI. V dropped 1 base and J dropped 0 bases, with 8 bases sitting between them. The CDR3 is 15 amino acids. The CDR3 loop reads CASSYFGGSTDTQYF. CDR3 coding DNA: TGTGCCAGCAGTTACTTCGGGGGAAGCACAGATACGCAGTATTTT.

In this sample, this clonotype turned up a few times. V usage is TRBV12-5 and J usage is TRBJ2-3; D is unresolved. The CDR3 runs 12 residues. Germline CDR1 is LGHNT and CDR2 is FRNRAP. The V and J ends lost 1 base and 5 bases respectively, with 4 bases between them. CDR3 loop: CASGLGRDTQYF. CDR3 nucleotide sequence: TGTGCTAGTGGTTTGGGCCGAGATACGCAGTATTTT.

The CDR3: CATSGDEGRGPGDSNQPQHF. The CDR3, as DNA: TGTGCCACCAGCGGCGATGAAGGGCGGGGTCCTGGCGATAGCAATCAGCCCCAGCATTTT. V gene TRBV15 combines with J gene TRBJ1-5; D gene uncertain. Germline-derived CDR1 and CDR2 are LNHNV and YYDKDF (reference sequence). Deletions cut 5 bases from V and 0 bases from J, with 26 bases between. The CDR3 covers 20 residues. Full variable domain (rest looked up from reference TRBV15 and TRBJ1-5): DAMVIQNPRYQVTQFGKPVTLSCSQTLNHNVMYWYQQKSSQAPKLLFHYYDKDFNNEADTPDNFQSRRPNTSFCFLDIRSPGLGDTAMYLCATSGDEGRGPGDSNQPQHFGDGTRLSIL.

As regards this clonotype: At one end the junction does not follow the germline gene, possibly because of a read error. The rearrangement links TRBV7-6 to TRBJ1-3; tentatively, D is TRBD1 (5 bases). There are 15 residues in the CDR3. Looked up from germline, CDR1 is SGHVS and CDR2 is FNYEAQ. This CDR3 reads CASSFHRNSGNTIYF. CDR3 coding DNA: TGTGCTAGCAGCTTTCACAGGAACTCTGGAAACACCATATATTTT.

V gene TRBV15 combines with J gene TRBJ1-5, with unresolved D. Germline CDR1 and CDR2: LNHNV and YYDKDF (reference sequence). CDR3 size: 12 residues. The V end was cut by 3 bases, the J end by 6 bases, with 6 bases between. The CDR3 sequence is CATSRAGQPQHF. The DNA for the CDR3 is TGTGCCACCAGCAGGGCCGGTCAGCCCCAGCATTTT.

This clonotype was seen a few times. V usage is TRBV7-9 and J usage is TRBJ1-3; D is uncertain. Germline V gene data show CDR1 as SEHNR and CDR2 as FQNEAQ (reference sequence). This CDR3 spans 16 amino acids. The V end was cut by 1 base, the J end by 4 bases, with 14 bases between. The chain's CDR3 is CASSLGVFKYGNTIYF. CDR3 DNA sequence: TGTGCCAGCAGCTTAGGAGTTTTCAAGTACGGAAACACCATATATTTT.

CDR3 loop: CATRTLGQGNGYTF. CDR3 DNA sequence: TGTGCCACAAGAACCCTCGGACAGGGGAATGGCTACACCTTC. The chain recombines TRBV19 with TRBJ1-2; 9 nucleotides match TRBD1. The CDR3 is 14 amino acids. Losses at the gene ends were 10 bases for V and 6 bases for J; bases not matched to a gene: 12. Per germline, CDR1 LNHDA and CDR2 SQIVND (reference sequence).

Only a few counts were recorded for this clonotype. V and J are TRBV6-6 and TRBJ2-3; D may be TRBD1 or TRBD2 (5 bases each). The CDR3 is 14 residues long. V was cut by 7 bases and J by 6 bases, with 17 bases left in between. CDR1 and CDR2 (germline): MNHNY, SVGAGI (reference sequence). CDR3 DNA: TGTGCCAGCACTCGGTTAGGCCGGGACGATACGCAGTATTTT. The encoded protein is CASTRLGRDDTQYF.